This TCR beta chain is drawn from a study of early T cells in non-severe SARS-CoV-2 infection. Study-wide background: The chains were unpaired, and the sequenced material was bulk RNA from unsorted whole blood. General study results and limits: Private and CD4 specificities were missed by VDJdb matching, which favored anti-spike CD8 responses.

This clonotype has a handful of counts. Its antigen is undetermined. Individual cDNA molecules carried attached unique molecular identifiers. A single record per CDR3 protein comes from TCRdb applying MiXCR to the 5' RACE reads. The sample carries around 78,000 distinct CDR3 sequences, around 15% recorded once. The junction had 16 bases not matched to a gene; V was cut back by 2 bases and J by 10 bases. CDR1 GTSNPN and CDR2 SVGIG come from the germline V gene (reference sequence). The CDR3 is 16 amino acids. V and J are TRBV30 and TRBJ2-1; TRBD2 matches 8 bases. Sequencing input: whole blood. The TCR comes from an adult who was a healthcare worker with PCR-confirmed SARS-CoV-2 infection or an uninfected control (not recorded which). The CDR3 DNA reads as TGTGCCTGGAGTAGGGCGGCGGGAGGCCGTTTTAAGGAGCAGTTCTTC. It is translated as CAWSRAAGGRFKEQFF. Complete variable domain (other parts from reference TRBV30 and TRBJ2-1): SQTIHQWPATLVQPVGSPLSLECTVEGTSNPNLYWYRQAAGRGLQLLFYSVGIGQISSEVPQNLSASRPQDRQFILSSKKLLLSDSGFYLCAWSRAAGGRFKEQFFGPGTRLTVL.